These T cell receptor beta chains were read from a single sample in a study of cytomegalovirus exposure and HLA in healthy donors. TCRdb's table, derived via immunoSEQ multiplex PCR, lists solely in-frame clones and lacks some. The sample consists of a few hundred thousand clones, approximately 88% of them appearing once. The sample taken for sequencing was PBMCs. These receptors were collected from a woman aged 25 to 39 in good health and CMV-seropositive. Both conserved end residues are part of each CDR3. D genes are given only for firm matches. Size is omitted from some rows. Given values are once, few, many or a class for expanded clones.

. TRBJ2-5 . TRBV5-5 CASSLAGYGPQETQYF TGTGCCAGCAGCTTGGCCGGGTACGGACCCCAAGAGACCCAGTACTTC
TRBD1 TRBJ1-1 . TRBV5-6 CASSLADRGRLVLNTEAFF TGTGCCAGCAGCTTGGCGGACAGGGGGCGCCTTGTCTTGAACACTGAAGCTTTCTTT
TRBD1 TRBJ1-2 . TRBV28 CASSIGQGYGYTF TGTGCCAGCAGTATAGGACAGGGTTATGGCTACACCTTC
. TRBJ2-3 . TRBV5-1 CASSLAHSRSTDTQYF TGCGCCAGCAGCTTGGCCCACTCCCGTAGCACAGATACGCAGTATTTT
. TRBJ2-6 . TRBV12-2 CASRSGRYTSGANVLTF TGTGCAAGTCGCTCAGGACGATATACCTCTGGGGCCAACGTCCTGACTTTC
. TRBJ2-1 . TRBV27 CASSLSRGSPNEQFF TGTGCCAGCAGTTTATCCAGGGGTAGCCCCAATGAGCAGTTCTTC
. TRBJ2-1 . TRBV29-1 CSVEDYKGYEQFF TGCAGCGTTGAAGATTACAAGGGCTATGAGCAGTTCTTC
TRBD2 TRBJ2-7 . TRBV7-8 CASSLQLPGLAGPYEQYF TGTGCCAGCAGCTTACAGTTACCGGGACTAGCGGGCCCCTACGAGCAGTACTTC
. TRBJ1-2 few TRBV4-2 CASSQGEAGYTF TGTGCCAGCAGCCAGGGGGAGGCTGGCTACACCTTC
TRBD1 TRBJ2-1 . TRBV2 CASHLLRPGQGGDEQFF TGTGCCAGCCATTTATTACGTCCGGGACAGGGAGGCGATGAGCAGTTCTTC
. TRBJ2-2 . TRBV28 CASSSADSYTGELFF TGTGCCAGCAGTTCCGCTGACAGTTACACCGGGGAGCTGTTTTTT
. TRBJ2-1 . TRBV11-1 CASSLAGGIINEQFF TGTGCCAGCAGCTTAGCTGGCGGGATTATCAATGAGCAGTTCTTC
TRBD2 TRBJ2-7 . TRBV11-2 CASSLDRTSWGLYEQYF TGTGCCAGCAGCTTAGATCGGACTAGCTGGGGCCTCTACGAGCAGTACTTC
. TRBJ1-1 . TRBV29-1 CSVTSEGRMNTEAFF TGCAGCGTGACCTCCGAGGGACGGATGAACACTGAAGCTTTCTTT
TRBD2 TRBJ2-2 medium-sized TRBV7-6 CASSLIVGGGSNTGELFF TGTGCCAGCAGCTTAATTGTTGGGGGAGGGTCGAACACCGGGGAGCTGTTTTTT
. TRBJ2-2 . TRBV2 CASSMSGPNTGELFF TGTGCCAGCAGTATGAGCGGGCCAAACACCGGGGAGCTGTTTTTT
. TRBJ2-1 . TRBV14 CASSFHRNEQFF TGTGCCAGCAGCTTTCACCGAAATGAGCAGTTCTTC
. TRBJ1-5 . TRBV7-9 CASSLGNQPQHF TGTGCCAGCAGCTTAGGGAATCAGCCCCAGCATTTT
. TRBJ2-5 . TRBV20-1 CSAPGGETQYF TGCAGTGCTCCTGGCGGCGAGACCCAGTACTTC
. TRBJ1-5 . TRBV27 CASSRGSYSNQPQHF TGTGCCAGCAGTAGGGGGTCCTATAGCAATCAGCCCCAGCATTTT
. TRBJ1-2 . TRBV30 CAWTVGLPYGYTF TGTGCCTGGACCGTCGGACTTCCCTATGGCTACACCTTC
TRBD2 TRBJ2-3 . TRBV27 CATGTSEVTDTQYF TGTGCCACCGGGACTAGCGAGGTCACAGATACGCAGTATTTT
TRBD2 TRBJ2-1 . TRBV7-3 CASSLIAGETYNEQFF TGTGCCAGCAGCTTAATCGCGGGAGAGACCTACAATGAGCAGTTCTTC
. TRBJ2-2 once TRBV6-5 CASSWDNAYPGELFF TGTGCCAGCAGCTGGGACAACGCTTACCCCGGGGAGCTGTTTTTT
. TRBJ1-2 . TRBV27 CASSFGRFDPWGYTF TGTGCCAGCAGTTTCGGCAGGTTTGACCCTTGGGGCTACACCTTC
. TRBJ1-1 . TRBV6-1 CATQPWGTEAFF TGTGCCACACAACCTTGGGGCACTGAAGCTTTCTTT
. TRBJ1-5 . TRBV4-2 CASSQHPAGGAGQPQHF TGTGCCAGCAGCCAACACCCAGCGGGGGGGGCCGGACAGCCCCAGCATTTT
TRBD1 TRBJ2-5 once TRBV6-5 CASSYSKQGKEETQYF TGTGCCAGCAGTTACTCGAAACAGGGGAAGGAAGAGACCCAGTACTTC
TRBD1 TRBJ1-2 . TRBV28 CASRPVTGGIGGYTF TGTGCCAGCAGACCTGTTACAGGGGGCATAGGAGGCTACACCTTC
. TRBJ1-1 . TRBV6-6 CASSYSDGGSTEAFF TGTGCCAGCAGTTACTCCGACGGAGGGAGCACTGAAGCTTTCTTT
. TRBJ2-1 . TRBV7-2 CASSLGRGAGNEQFF TGTGCCAGCAGCTTAGGTCGGGGGGCGGGTAATGAGCAGTTCTTC